This T cell receptor (beta chain) emerged from a study of blood T cell repertoires in COVID-19. Two negative PCRs, clearance, or symptom resolution were required of recovered Cohort 3 donors. TCRdb's copy holds only in-frame clones and misses some; the assay was immunoSEQ multiplex PCR. The table shows some 370,000 clones, with less than 90% occurring only once. This receptor was taken from a woman in her fifties or sixties who had recovered from COVID-19. Material for sequencing was PBMCs or T cells enriched from blood (not recorded which).

The CDR3 sequence: CASIRQPLNTEAFF. The CDR3 DNA reads as TGTGCCAGCATCAGACAGCCGCTGAACACTGAAGCTTTCTTT. The gene calls are TRBV2 and TRBJ1-1; possibly TRBD1 for D (5 bases). Trimming stripped 7 bases from V and 0 bases from J, with 12 bases between. CDR3 length: 14 residues. From germline, CDR1 is SNHLY and CDR2 FYNNEI. Based on the CDR3 plus reference TRBV2 and TRBJ1-1, the full variable domain is EPEVTQTPSHQVTQMGQEVILRCVPISNHLYFYWYRQILGQKVEFLVSFYNNEISEKSEIFDDQFSVERPDGSNFTLKIRSTKLEDSAMYFCASIRQPLNTEAFFGQGTRLTVV.